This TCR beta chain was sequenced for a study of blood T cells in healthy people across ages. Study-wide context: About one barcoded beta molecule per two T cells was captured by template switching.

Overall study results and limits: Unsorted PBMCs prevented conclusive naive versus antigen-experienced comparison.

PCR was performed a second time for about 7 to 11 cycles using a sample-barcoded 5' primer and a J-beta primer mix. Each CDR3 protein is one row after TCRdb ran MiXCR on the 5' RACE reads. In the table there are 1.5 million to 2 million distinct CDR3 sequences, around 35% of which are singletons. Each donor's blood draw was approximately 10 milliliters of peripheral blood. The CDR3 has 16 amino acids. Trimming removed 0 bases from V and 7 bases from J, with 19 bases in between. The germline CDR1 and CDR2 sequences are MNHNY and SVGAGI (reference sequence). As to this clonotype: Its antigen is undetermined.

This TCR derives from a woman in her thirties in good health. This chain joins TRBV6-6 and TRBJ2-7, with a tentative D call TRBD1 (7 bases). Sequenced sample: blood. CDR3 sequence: CASSYSFRGVVGEQYF. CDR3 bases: TGTGCCAGCAGTTACTCATTCAGGGGGGTGGTCGGGGAGCAGTACTTC.